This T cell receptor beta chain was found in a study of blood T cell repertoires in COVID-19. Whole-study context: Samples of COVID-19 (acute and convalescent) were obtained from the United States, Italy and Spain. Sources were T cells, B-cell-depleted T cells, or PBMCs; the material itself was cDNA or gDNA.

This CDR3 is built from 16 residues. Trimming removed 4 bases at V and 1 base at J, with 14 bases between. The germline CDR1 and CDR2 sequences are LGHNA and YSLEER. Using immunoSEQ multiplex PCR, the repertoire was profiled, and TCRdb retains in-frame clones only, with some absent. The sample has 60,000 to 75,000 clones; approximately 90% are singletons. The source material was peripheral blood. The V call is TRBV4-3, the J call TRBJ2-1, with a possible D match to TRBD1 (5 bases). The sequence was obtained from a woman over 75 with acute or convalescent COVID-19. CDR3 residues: CASSPDPKGSYNEQFF. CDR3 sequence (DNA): TGCGCCAGCAGCCCAGACCCCAAGGGGTCCTACAATGAGCAGTTCTTC.